This T cell receptor (beta chain) was captured by sequencing in a study of shared clonotypes between healthy human individuals. The CDR3 runs 13 residues. CDR1 and CDR2 from the germline V gene are SGHDT and YYEEEE. As regards this clone: The junction departs from the called germline gene at one end, perhaps through a read error.

Those who donated, Caucasian adults without exception, all lived in Nashville, Tennessee. With unsorted samples, genomic DNA was obtained from 80 million to 100 million PBMCs. Researchers divided each subset's genomic DNA evenly across several immunoSEQ plates. The data were produced by immunoSEQ multiplex PCR, yet TCRdb's version contains in-frame clones alone and is incomplete. The sample shows under 600,000 clones, about 80% of them seen only once. This chain links TRBV5-6 with TRBJ2-5, with no clear D. This TCR was sampled from a woman between 35 and 50 years old in good health. Some clones in this sample may be carry-over from other donors' samples. Sequenced sample: PBMCs. The CDR3 is CASSLDRAEPVNF. The CDR3, as DNA: TGTGCCAGCAGCTTGGATCGGGCAGAGCCGGTGAACTTC.